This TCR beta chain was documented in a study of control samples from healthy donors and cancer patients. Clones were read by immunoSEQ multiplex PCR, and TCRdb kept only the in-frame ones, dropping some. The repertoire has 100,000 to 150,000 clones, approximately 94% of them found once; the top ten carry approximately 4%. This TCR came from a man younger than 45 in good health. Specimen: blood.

The DNA of the CDR3 is TGTGCCAGCAGCTGGGACAGGGCCTCTAACTATGGCTACACCTTC. This translates into CASSWDRASNYGYTF. The genes are TRBV7-2 and TRBJ1-2, with 9 nucleotides matching TRBD1. J gave up 0 bases and V 4 bases, and 3 bases lay outside the gene matches. Germline V gene sequence: CDR1 SGHTA, CDR2 FQGNSA. CDR3 size: 15 residues.